Listed here are 23 T cell receptor beta chains from one sample, sequenced in a study of T cells in Graves' hyperthyroidism and ophthalmopathy. Template material for amplifying TCR beta CDR3 regions consisted of RNA transcripts. A set of HTBI primers served as the primers for a first-round RT-PCR of the TCR CDR3. TCRdb redid the calling of the multiplex PCR reads with MiXCR, one entry per CDR3 protein. This table holds 310,000 or so distinct CDR3 sequences, over 15% found once. The material sequenced was blood. The receptors stem from a woman aged 60-75 years with Graves' ophthalmopathy.

This clonotype was seen once. V and J are TRBV3-1 and TRBJ2-3; 12 nucleotides line up with TRBD2. Germline CDR1 LGHDT, CDR2 YNNKEL (reference sequence). The CDR3 runs to 15 residues. The ends lost 6 bases at V and 5 bases at J; junction bases unmatched: 6. CDR3 DNA sequence: TGTGCCAGCAGTCCGACTAGCGGGGGCGGAGATACGCAGTATTTT. Translating gives CASSPTSGGGDTQYF.

This clonotype was observed many times. This chain uses TRBV20-1 with TRBJ1-5; a weak D match, TRBD1 (6 bases). V lost 3 bases, J lost 5 bases, and 11 bases lay in between. CDR3 length: 13 residues. In germline, CDR1 is DFQATT, CDR2 SNEGSKA (reference sequence). The CDR3 sequence: CSASWGRDQPQHF. DNA of the CDR3: TGCAGTGCTAGTTGGGGGCGGGATCAGCCCCAGCATTTT.

This clonotype was recorded at least ten times. V and J are TRBV30 and TRBJ1-1, with 8 bases identical to TRBD1. The germline V gene has CDR1 GTSNPN and CDR2 SVGIG (reference sequence). The length of the CDR3 is 16 residues. V was clipped by 2 bases and J by 1 base; unmatched bases: 9. CDR3 sequence reads: CAWSKGQGGGNTEAFF. In DNA, the CDR3 is TGTGCCTGGAGTAAAGGACAGGGCGGCGGGAACACTGAAGCTTTCTTT.

This clonotype has a handful of counts. This chain uses TRBV9 with TRBJ1-1; D is ambiguous. V gave up 0 bases and J gave up 1 base, with 7 bases separating them. Germline V gives CDR1 SGDLS, CDR2 YYNGEE. The CDR3 totals 14 residues. Here the CDR3 reads CASSVGQRNTEAFF. Written as DNA, the CDR3 is TGTGCCAGCAGCGTAGGTCAGCGGAACACTGAAGCTTTCTTT.

This clonotype was picked up many times. The rearrangement links TRBV27 to TRBJ2-1, with TRBD2 identical over 11 bases. J lost 6 bases, V lost 2 bases, and 3 bases had no gene match. The CDR3 is 15 residues long. The germline V gene has CDR1 MNHEY and CDR2 SMNVEV (reference sequence). The CDR3 bases are TGTGCCAGCAGTTTAGTAGCGGGGGGGTTCAATGAGCAGTTCTTC. Protein product: CASSLVAGGFNEQFF.

This clonotype came up many times. This sequence joins TRBV6-1 and TRBJ1-1; D is possibly TRBD1 (6 bases). This CDR3 is built from 14 residues. V lost 2 bases and J 3 bases, leaving 10 bases between the germline ends. Germline CDR1 MNHNS, CDR2 SASEGT. For the CDR3, the DNA is TGTGCCAGCAGTGAAAGTCAGGGGTACACTGAAGCTTTCTTT. It yields the protein CASSESQGYTEAFF.

This clonotype was counted many times. The chain has TRBV28 and TRBJ2-1, with D hard to call. Trimming left V 5 bases short and J 4 bases short, with 18 bases between. Germline loops: CDR1 MDHEN, CDR2 SYDVKM. This CDR3 is 16 amino acids long. DNA for the CDR3: TGTGCCAGCAGTGTAGACCAGACCACAATATACAATGAGCAGTTCTTC. This gives the protein CASSVDQTTIYNEQFF. Combining the CDR3 with reference TRBV28 and TRBJ2-1 gives the whole variable domain DVKVTQSSRYLVKRTGEKVFLECVQDMDHENMFWYRQDPGLGLRLIYFSYDVKMKEKGDIPEGYSVSREKKERFSLILESASTNQTSMYLCASSVDQTTIYNEQFFGPGTRLTVL.

Ten or more counts support this clonotype. V gene TRBV28 combines with J gene TRBJ2-7; 12 nucleotides match TRBD2. Losses at the gene ends were 6 bases for V and 3 bases for J; bases not matched to a gene: 3. The CDR3 extends over 14 amino acids. Germline values: CDR1 MDHEN, CDR2 SYDVKM. In DNA, the CDR3 is TGTGCCAGCAGACGGACTAGCGGGATCTACGAGCAGTACTTC. This sequence encodes CASRRTSGIYEQYF.

This clonotype was recorded many times. The chain recombines TRBV7-4 with TRBJ2-7, with TRBD1 matching over 12 bases. The CDR3 consists of 19 residues. Germline values: CDR1 SGHVT, CDR2 SQSDAQ. V was pared by 2 bases and J by 7 bases, with 18 bases of the junction left unmatched. CDR3 nucleotides: TGTGCCAGCAGCTTAAAGGTCTCGGGTCCGGGACAGGGGGCGTCGGAGCAGTACTTC. This translates into CASSLKVSGPGQGASEQYF.

The V call is TRBV24-1, the J call TRBJ2-5; maybe TRBD2 (8 bases). Trimming shortened V by 5 bases and J by 6 bases, and 15 bases separated the two germline ends. Germline V CDR1 and CDR2: KGHDR, SFDVKD. This CDR3 has 14 amino acids. The CDR3 loop is CATSAGGGRKTQYF. The CDR3 nucleotides read TGTGCCACCAGTGCGGGAGGGGGCAGAAAGACCCAGTACTTC.

The chain employs TRBV9 and TRBJ2-7; D tentatively fits TRBD1 or TRBD2 (5 bases each). Germline V lookup: CDR1 SGDLS, CDR2 YYNGEE. V lost 0 bases, J lost 5 bases, and 12 bases lay in between. This CDR3 spans 14 amino acids. The CDR3 bases are TGTGCCAGCAGCGTAGATGGGACGGGCGACGAGCAGTACTTC. This encodes CASSVDGTGDEQYF.

This clonotype has a count of ten or more. The V gene is TRBV12-3 or TRBV12-4, the J gene TRBJ2-7; D is perhaps TRBD1 (5 bases). With 5 bases removed from V and 4 bases from J, the gap between germline ends came to 18 bases. This CDR3 is built from 15 residues. The CDR3 here is CASSPNRRSPYEQYF. CDR3 coding DNA: TGTGCCAGCAGTCCAAACAGGCGTTCCCCTTACGAGCAGTACTTC.

The chain carries TRBV6-5 and TRBJ1-6; D is uncertain. V was cut by 2 bases and J by 12 bases, with 8 bases left in between. Per the germline V gene, CDR1 is MNHEY and CDR2 is SVGAGI. The CDR3 is 12 residues long. The DNA for the CDR3 is TGTGCCAGCAGTTACGTGGGGTTACCCCTCCACTTT. Its protein product is CASSYVGLPLHF.

This clonotype has a handful of counts. The CDR3 DNA is TGTGCCAGCAGATCTACTGGACAGAGGAACTATGGCTACACCTTC. It specifies CASRSTGQRNYGYTF. The chain links TRBV27 to TRBJ1-2, with D tentatively TRBD1 (6 bases). Germline assignment: CDR1 MNHEY and CDR2 SMNVEV (reference sequence). Trimming removed 6 bases at V and 2 bases at J, with 16 bases between. This CDR3 has 15 residues.

There are many counts of this clonotype. The chain recombines TRBV5-6 with TRBJ2-7; D may be TRBD1 (5 bases). The CDR3 spans 15 residues. Trimming took 1 base from V and 2 from J, leaving 13 bases between them. Germline V gene data show CDR1 as SGHDT and CDR2 as YYEEEE. As DNA, the CDR3 is TGTGCCAGCAGCTTGAAAGTGACAGTCCCCTACGAGCAGTACTTC. Translated: CASSLKVTVPYEQYF.

This clonotype was counted many times. The chain has TRBV2 and TRBJ1-1; D is unresolved. V lost 11 bases and J lost 1, with 8 bases in between. Germline CDR1 reads SNHLY; CDR2 reads FYNNEI. The CDR3 has 11 residues. Written as DNA, the CDR3 is TGTGCCGGAAGGGAGAACACTGAAGCTTTCTTT. This encodes CAGRENTEAFF.

Ten or more counts support this clonotype. CDR3 in amino acids: CADTGTANSPLHF. The DNA of the CDR3 is TGTGCAGACACGGGGACGGCTAATTCACCCCTCCACTTT. This rearrangement joins TRBV2 to TRBJ1-6; tentative D call: TRBD1 (5 bases). Per the germline V gene, CDR1 is SNHLY and CDR2 is FYNNEI. The CDR3 extends over 13 amino acids.

Here the CDR3 DNA reads TGTGCCAGCAGTCACGAAGGGGGTAGGGGATCACCCCTCCACTTT. The encoded protein is CASSHEGGRGSPLHF. The J gene is TRBJ1-6, the V gene TRBV6-5; D perhaps matches TRBD1 (6 bases). Germline CDR1 is MNHEY and CDR2 is SVGAGI. The CDR3 extends over 15 amino acids. V was pared by 5 bases and J by 10 bases, with 18 bases between.

The chain links TRBV5-6 to TRBJ2-1, with 11 positions matching TRBD2. Trimming removed 2 bases from V and 4 bases from J; junction bases left unmatched: 5. Looked up from germline, CDR1 is SGHDT and CDR2 is YYEEEE. The CDR3 has 16 amino acids. The CDR3, as DNA: TGTGCCAGCAGCTTTAGGACTAGCGGGCGTTACAATGAGCAGTTCTTC. Translation gives CASSFRTSGRYNEQFF.

The V call is TRBV20-1, the J call TRBJ2-7, with TRBD1 matching over 9 bases. Germline lookup yields CDR1 DFQATT and CDR2 SNEGSKA (reference sequence). This CDR3 region has 11 residues. The junction had 3 bases not matched to a gene; V was cut back by 6 bases and J by 6 bases. The CDR3 bases are TGCAGTGCCCGGGACAGGGTCGAGCAGTACTTC. Translation: CSARDRVEQYF.

This clonotype has at least ten counts. This rearrangement joins TRBV20-1 to TRBJ2-5; D might be TRBD1 or TRBD2, each matching 6 bases. Germline CDR1 reads DFQATT; CDR2 reads SNEGSKA (reference sequence). The CDR3 spans 15 residues. V lost 0 bases to trimming and J lost 4 bases, with 15 bases between them. CDR3 in DNA: TGCAGTGCTAGAGACATAAGGGGGGCGGCAGAGACCCAGTACTTC. Translating gives CSARDIRGAAETQYF.

The table lists this clonotype with a few counts. The chain couples TRBV6-5 to TRBJ2-7, with TRBD2 matching over 8 bases. V lost 0 bases, J lost 3 bases, and 10 bases stayed unmatched. CDR1 MNHEY and CDR2 SVGAGI come from the germline V gene. The CDR3 sequence is 17 residues long. CDR3 sequence reads: CASSYSGGSGIIYEQYF. The CDR3 DNA reads as TGTGCCAGCAGTTACTCGGGGGGTAGCGGGATAATCTACGAGCAGTACTTC.

In its sample, this clonotype was seen many times. The V call is TRBV29-1, the J call TRBJ2-7; the match to TRBD1 covers 9 bases. The junction had 6 bases not matched to a gene; V was cut back by 5 bases and J by 4 bases. The germline V gene encodes CDR1 SQVTM and CDR2 ANQGSEA. The CDR3 covers 13 residues. This CDR3 is CSVKQGAQYEQYF. The CDR3 bases are TGCAGCGTTAAACAGGGGGCACAGTACGAGCAGTACTTC.